This T cell receptor (beta chain) derives from a study of shared clonotypes between healthy human individuals. Using immunoSEQ multiplex PCR, the repertoire was profiled, and TCRdb retains in-frame clones only, with some absent. The data contain some 2,000,000 clones, about 94% of them seen just once; the ten biggest clones take up 0.9% to 1.4%. CD45RO-negative, CCR7-selected cells formed the naive CD8 fraction, which excluded terminally differentiated effector memory CD45RA+ cells. Per the germline V gene, CDR1 is SQVTM and CDR2 is ANQGSEA. This CDR3 contains 15 residues. With 6 bases clipped from V and 0 bases from J, the junction kept 6 bases outside the gene matches.

The sample comprised naive CD8+ T cells sorted from blood. The V gene is TRBV29-1, the J gene TRBJ1-4; 8 nucleotides match TRBD1. The origin of this receptor is a man between 18 and 35 years old in good health. CDR3 residues: CSVRGQGATNEKLFF. DNA of the CDR3: TGCAGCGTCCGCGGACAGGGAGCAACTAATGAAAAACTGTTTTTT.